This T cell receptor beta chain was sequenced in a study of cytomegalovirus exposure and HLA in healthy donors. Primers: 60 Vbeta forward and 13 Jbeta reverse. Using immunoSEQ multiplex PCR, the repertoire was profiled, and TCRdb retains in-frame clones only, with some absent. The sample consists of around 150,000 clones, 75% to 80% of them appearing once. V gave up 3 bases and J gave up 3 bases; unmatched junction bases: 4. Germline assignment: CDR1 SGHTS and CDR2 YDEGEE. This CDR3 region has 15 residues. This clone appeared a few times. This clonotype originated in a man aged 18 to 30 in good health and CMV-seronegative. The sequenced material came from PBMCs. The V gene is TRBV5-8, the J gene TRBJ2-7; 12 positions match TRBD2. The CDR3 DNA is TGTGCCAGCAGCTCACTAGCGGGGGGCATCTACGAGCAGTACTTC. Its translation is CASSSLAGGIYEQYF. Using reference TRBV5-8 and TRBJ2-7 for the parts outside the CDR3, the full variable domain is EAGVTQSPTHLIKTRGQQATLRCSPISGHTSVYWYQQALGLGLQFLLWYDEGEERNRGNFPPRFSGRQFPNYSSELNVNALELEDSALYLCASSSLAGGIYEQYFGPGTRLTVT.